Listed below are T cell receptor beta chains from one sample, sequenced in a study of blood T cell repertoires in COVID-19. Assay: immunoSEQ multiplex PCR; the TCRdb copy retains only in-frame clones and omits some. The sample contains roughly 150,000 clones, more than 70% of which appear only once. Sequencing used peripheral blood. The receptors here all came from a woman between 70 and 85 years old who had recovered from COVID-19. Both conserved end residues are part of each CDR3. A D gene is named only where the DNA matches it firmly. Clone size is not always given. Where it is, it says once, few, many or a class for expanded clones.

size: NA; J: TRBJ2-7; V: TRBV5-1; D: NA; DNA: TGCGCCAGCAGCCCCCTTGCGACAGGAGCCGAGCAGTACTTC; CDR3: CASSPLATGAEQYF
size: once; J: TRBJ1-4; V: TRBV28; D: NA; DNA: TGTGCCAGCACTCTTACAACTAATGAAAAACTGTTTTTT; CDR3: CASTLTTNEKLFF
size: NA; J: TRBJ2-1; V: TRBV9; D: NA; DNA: TGTGCCAGCAGCGAACTAGTTTGGGCAACTGAGCAGTTCTTC; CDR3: CASSELVWATEQFF
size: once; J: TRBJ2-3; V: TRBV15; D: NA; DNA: TGTGCCACCAGCAGAGATCCGGGGGATACGCAGTATTTT; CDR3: CATSRDPGDTQYF
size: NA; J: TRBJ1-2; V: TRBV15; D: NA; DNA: TGTGCCACCAGCACCCACGGGGGGGCGCGGGACTATGGCTACACCTTC; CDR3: CATSTHGGARDYGYTF
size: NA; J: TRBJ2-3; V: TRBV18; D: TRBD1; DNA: TGTGCCAGCTCACCAACACTACAGGGGACAGATACGCAGTATTTT; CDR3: CASSPTLQGTDTQYF
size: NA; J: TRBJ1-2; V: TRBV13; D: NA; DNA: TGTGCCAGCAGCTCCGGGACTCGGGATGGCTACACCTTC; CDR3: CASSSGTRDGYTF
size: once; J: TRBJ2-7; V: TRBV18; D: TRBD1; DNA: TGTGCCAGCTCACCACCTTTTGGGGGACAGGGGGCGATGGCCGCCTCATACTACGAGCAGTACTTC; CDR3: CASSPPFGGQGAMAASYYEQYF
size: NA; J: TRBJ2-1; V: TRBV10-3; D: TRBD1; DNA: TGTGCCATCATGATGGGACAGGAAATCAATGAGCAGTTCTTC; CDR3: CAIMMGQEINEQFF
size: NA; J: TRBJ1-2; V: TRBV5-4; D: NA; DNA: TGTGCCAGCACCACCGGGGCCCCAGAGGGACTTGGCTACACCTTC; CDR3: CASTTGAPEGLGYTF
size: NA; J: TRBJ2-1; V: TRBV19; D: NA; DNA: TGTGCCAGTAGTATTAGGGGGGGGCACCAGTTCTTC; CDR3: CASSIRGGHQFF
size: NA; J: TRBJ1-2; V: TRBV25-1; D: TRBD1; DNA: TGTGCCAGCACAGGGGGCGACACTTATGGCTACACCTTC; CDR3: CASTGGDTYGYTF
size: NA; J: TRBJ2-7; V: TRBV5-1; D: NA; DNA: NA; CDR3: CASSFGTGNLAMYF
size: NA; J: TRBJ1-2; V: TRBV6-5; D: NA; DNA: TGTGCCAGCAGTCCCTGGAACTATGGAGGCTACACCTTC; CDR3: CASSPWNYGGYTF
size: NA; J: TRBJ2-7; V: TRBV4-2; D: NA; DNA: TGTGCCAGCAGCCAAGATCGGCGCGGCGGGGACTACGAGCAGTACTTC; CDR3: CASSQDRRGGDYEQYF
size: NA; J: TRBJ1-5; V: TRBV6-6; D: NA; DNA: TGTGCCAGCACCTTGACTCAGGGAAATCAGCCCCAGCATTTT; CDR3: CASTLTQGNQPQHF
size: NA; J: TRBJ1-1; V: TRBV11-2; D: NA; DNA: TGTGCCAGCAGCTTTTACATGAACACTGAAGCTTTCTTT; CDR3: CASSFYMNTEAFF
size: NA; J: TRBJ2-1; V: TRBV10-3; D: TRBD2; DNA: TGTGCCATCAAGTCCCCCGCGGGGCGGGGGGACGTGGTAGGTGAGCAGTTCTTC; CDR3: CAIKSPAGRGDVVGEQFF
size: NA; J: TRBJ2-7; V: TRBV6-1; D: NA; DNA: TGTGCCAGCAGTGAAGGGTGGGGGCGGGTCTCCGGCAAATACGAGCAGTACTTC; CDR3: CASSEGWGRVSGKYEQYF
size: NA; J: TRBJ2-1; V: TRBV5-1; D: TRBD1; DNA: TGCGCCAGCAGTGCCGGGACAGGGGGTGAGCAGTTCTTC; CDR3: CASSAGTGGEQFF
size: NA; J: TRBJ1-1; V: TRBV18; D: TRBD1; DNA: TGTGCCAGCTCACCGGGACAGGGTCGCACTGAAGCTTTCTTT; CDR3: CASSPGQGRTEAFF
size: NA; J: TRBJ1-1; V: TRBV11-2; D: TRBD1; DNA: TGTGCCAGCAGCTCAAACAGGGGCAGGACTGAAGCTTTCTTT; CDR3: CASSSNRGRTEAFF
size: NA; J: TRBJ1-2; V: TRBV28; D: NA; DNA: TGTGCCAGCAGTTTGGTAGGGGATAACTATGGCTACACCTTC; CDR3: CASSLVGDNYGYTF
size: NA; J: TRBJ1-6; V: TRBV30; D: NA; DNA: TGTGCCTGGAGGACAGGACGTAATTCACCCCTCCACTTT; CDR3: CAWRTGRNSPLHF
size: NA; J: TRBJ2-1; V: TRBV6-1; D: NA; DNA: TGTGCCAGCAGTGAACAGGGCAGCTCCTACAATGAGCAGTTCTTC; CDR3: CASSEQGSSYNEQFF
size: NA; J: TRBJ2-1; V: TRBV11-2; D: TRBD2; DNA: TGTGCCAGCAGGTCGGGGGGGCTAGCGTCCCCCAGCTCCTACAATGAGCAGTTCTTC; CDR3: CASRSGGLASPSSYNEQFF
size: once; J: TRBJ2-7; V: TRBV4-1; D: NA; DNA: TGCGCCAGCAGCCCGGGCGGGTACGAGCAGTACTTC; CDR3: CASSPGGYEQYF